This note documents a single TCR beta chain sequence. No antigen is known for it. The data stem from a study of T cell responses to AZD1222 COVID-19 vaccine. Sequenced by immunoSEQ multiplex PCR; TCRdb stores in-frame clones only, minus some. Here the sample spans tens of thousands of clones, nearly 90% being singletons. Study-wide findings and caveats: As reported, nearly half of all spike-specific TCRs target variant regions that are unmutated. The study found Spike-specific TCR breadth and depth rose after two AZD1222 doses.

Recipients boosted at about 4 weeks or about 12 weeks are pooled. The CDR3 extends over 14 amino acids. Per the germline V gene, CDR1 is SGDLS and CDR2 is YYNGEE. Trimming took off 4 bases at V and 6 bases at J, with 13 bases between the two ends. The rearrangement joins TRBV9 to TRBJ2-2; D is possibly TRBD2 (5 bases). The starting material was peripheral blood, obtained 28 days after the second AZD1222 dose. The TCR was taken from an adult who received the AZD1222 COVID-19 vaccine. CDR3 DNA: TGTGCCAGCAGCCTGGGCTCCGGGGCCGGGGAGCTGTTTTTT. This gives the protein CASSLGSGAGELFF.